The 9 T cell receptor beta chains below all came from one sample that was sequenced in a study of molecular identifiers for immune sequencing clone quantification. MiXCR, applied by TCRdb to the PCR reads, yields one record per CDR3 protein. The sample lists about 19,000 distinct CDR3 sequences, 20% to 25% seen once, with roughly 6.7% in the top ten. Sequencing was carried out using naive CD8+ T cells from blood, with Jurkat cell RNA spiked in. Subset denoted: FACS-sorted CD8+CD4-CCR7+CD45RA+ naive T cells. The source is a human donor in good health. Some libraries in this study had Jurkat cell RNA spiked in.

A single count supports this clonotype. This sequence may be a read error, since a much larger clone differs from it by one base. The chain links TRBV28 to TRBJ2-3; TRBD1 agrees at 7 bases. CDR1 and CDR2 (germline): MDHEN, SYDVKM. CDR3 length: 19 amino acids. The CDR3 DNA reads TGTGTCAGCACCCCAACGTGGGTAGTGGGAGCCACCAGGGGGGATACGCAGTATTTT. The encoded protein is CVSTPTWVVGATRGDTQYF.

This clonotype has just a few counts. J is TRBJ1-3 and V is TRBV29-1; no clear D. The CDR3 spans 13 residues. CDR1 and CDR2 (germline): SQVTM, ANQGSEA. V was cut by 3 bases and J by 0 bases, with 6 bases left in between. Written as DNA, the CDR3 is TGCAGCGTTGAGGAAGGCTCTGGAAACACCATATATTTT. Translated, it gives CSVEEGSGNTIYF.

For this clonotype: One junction end disagrees with the germline gene, perhaps due to a read error. The chain carries TRBV27 and TRBJ1-2; TRBD1 is a possible D gene (5 bases). This CDR3 has 13 residues. CDR1 is MNHEY, CDR2 SMNVEV, per germline (reference sequence). This CDR3 is CASSFATGVGGDF. The CDR3 DNA reads as TGTGCCAGCAGTTTTGCCACGGGGGTGGGGGGAGACTTC.

The table lists this clonotype with a count of one. This may arise from a read error, as a much more abundant clone is one base away. The chain recombines TRBV27 with TRBJ2-2; TRBD2 might be the D (6 bases). This CDR3 has 12 residues. Trimming removed 8 bases at V and 5 bases at J, with 9 bases between. Germline CDR1 reads MNHEY; CDR2 reads SMNVEV (reference sequence). CDR3 loop: CASDRGTGELFF. CDR3 bases: TGTGCCAGCGACCGGGGGACCGGGGAGCTGTTTTTT.

V is TRBV3-1 and J is TRBJ2-7; D is uncertain. Germline lookup yields CDR1 LGHDT and CDR2 YNNKEL (reference sequence). This CDR3 spans 15 amino acids. The V gene lost 0 bases and the J gene lost 3 bases, with 12 bases spanning the gap. The CDR3 region has the DNA TGTGCCAGCAGCCAAGATTCGGCAGATTACTACGAGCAGTACTTC. Encoded protein: CASSQDSADYYEQYF.

This clonotype was picked up a small number of times. V gene TRBV14 combines with J gene TRBJ2-1, with 7 bases identical to TRBD2. V lost 2 bases, J lost 10 bases, and 5 bases stayed unmatched. The CDR3 covers 13 residues. CDR1 is SGHDN, CDR2 FVKESK, per germline. The chain's CDR3 is CASSQFTGGEQFF. In DNA form, the CDR3 reads TGTGCCAGCAGCCAATTCACGGGAGGAGAGCAGTTCTTC.

This chain joins TRBV5-5 and TRBJ2-7; 9 nucleotides match TRBD1. CDR1 is SGHKS, CDR2 YYEKEE, per germline (reference sequence). The V gene end was trimmed by 0 bases and the J gene end by 3 bases; junction bases not matched to a gene: 4. CDR3 length: 15 residues. DNA for the CDR3: TGTGCCAGCAGCTTGGGGACAGGGGTTCGCTACGAGCAGTACTTC. Translating gives CASSLGTGVRYEQYF.

This clonotype was recorded at least ten times. The junction and the germline gene differ at one end; a read error may be behind it. The chain is built from TRBV28 and TRBJ2-1, with TRBD2 identical over 14 bases. CDR3 length: 18 amino acids. Germline V gives CDR1 MDHEN, CDR2 SYDVKM. The CDR3 bases are TGTGCCACCTACCTCGGACTAGCGGGAGGACCCACAATATACAATGAGCAGTTC. It translates to CATYLGLAGGPTIYNEQF. The variable domain in full, with the rest retrieved from reference TRBV28 and TRBJ2-1, is DVKVTQSSRYLVKRTGEKVFLECVQDMDHENMFWYRQDPGLGLRLIYFSYDVKMKEKGDIPEGYSVSREKKERFSLILESASTNQTSMYLCATYLGLAGGPTIYNEQFGPGTRLTVL.

The table lists this clonotype with many counts. This sequence joins TRBV20-1 and TRBJ2-7, with 10 bases fitting TRBD2. Germline trimming cut 2 bases from V and 2 bases from J; bases unmatched to any gene: 3. This CDR3 comprises 14 residues. CDR1 and CDR2 (germline): DFQATT, SNEGSKA (reference sequence). The DNA for the CDR3 is TGCAGTGCTAGATCAACTAGCGGGGCCTACGAGCAGTACTTC. Translating it yields CSARSTSGAYEQYF.